The clone carrying this T cell receptor beta chain was picked up one time. Its antigen is unknown. When roughly eleven days of culture had elapsed, CD4+ T cells were isolated. The sample comes from a study of vaccination effects on CD4 cells after COVID-19. Germline V CDR1 and CDR2: KGHSH, LQKENI. CDR3 size: 12 residues. With 8 bases removed from V and 1 base from J, the gap between germline ends came to 8 bases. TCRdb's copy holds only in-frame clones and misses some; the assay was immunoSEQ multiplex PCR. The sample lists 45,000 to 60,000 clones, approximately 80% seen once, with less than 4% in the top ten.

This chain connects TRBV18 to TRBJ1-1; maybe TRBD1 (6 bases). The sample was CD4+ T cells from PBMCs cultured without peptide, taken before COVID-19 vaccination. This clonotype was sampled from a human donor who received a COVID-19 vaccine. CDR3 in amino acids: CASGQRNTEAFF. CDR3 coding DNA: TGTGCCAGCGGACAGAGGAACACTGAAGCTTTCTTT.